The entry below gives a single TCR beta chain sequence along with its context. Only in-frame clones appear in the TCRdb table, and some are missing; sequencing was by immunoSEQ multiplex PCR. This table holds tens of thousands of clones, around 76% found once. This entry comes from a study of OX40 agonist ivuxolimab in advanced cancers. The source of this sequence is an adult with an advanced solid tumor such as melanoma, head and neck, liver or kidney cancer. Sequences were derived from CD4+ or CD8+ T cells sorted from blood, sampled in a trial of the OX40 agonist ivuxolimab.

Written as DNA, the CDR3 is TGTGCCAGCAAAGTGGGGACAGGGTCTGGCTACACCTTC. Translated, it gives CASKVGTGSGYTF. V and J are TRBV25-1 and TRBJ1-2; TRBD1 matches 9 bases. The germline V gene has CDR1 MGHDK and CDR2 SYGVNS. This CDR3 is built from 13 residues. With 7 bases clipped from V and 7 bases from J, the junction kept 7 bases outside the gene matches.